This T cell receptor beta chain was found in a study of blood T cell repertoires in COVID-19. Method: immunoSEQ multiplex PCR; TCRdb's copy keeps in-frame clones and lacks some. The sample shows tens of thousands of clones, 80% of them seen only once. V shed 2 bases and J shed 4 bases, with 26 bases lying between them. CDR3 size: 19 residues. Germline V lookup: CDR1 SNHLY, CDR2 FYNNEI. The material sequenced was peripheral blood. The receptor comes from a woman between 70 and 85 years old with acute or convalescent COVID-19. This chain uses TRBV2 with TRBJ1-1; possible D gene TRBD1, 5 bases. The CDR3: CASSEFGGDPKRVRTEAFF. Here the CDR3 DNA reads TGTGCCAGCAGTGAATTTGGGGGGGACCCGAAGAGGGTTCGCACTGAAGCTTTCTTT.